Presented here are 5 T cell receptor beta chains from one specimen sequenced in a study of PD-1 blockade in classical Hodgkin lymphoma. As for time point: newly diagnosed, previously untreated cHL patient sample. Isolation of CD4+ T cells from thawed PBMCs was performed by magnetic negative selection. Assay: immunoSEQ multiplex PCR; the TCRdb copy retains only in-frame clones and omits some. The data hold around 20,000 clones, with about 88% observed a single time. The sample taken for sequencing was CD4+ T cells from blood. Receptor source: a human donor with classical Hodgkin lymphoma.

The chain links TRBV25-1 to TRBJ1-2; D is ambiguous. Trimming took 3 bases from V and 4 from J, leaving 15 bases between them. Germline loops: CDR1 MGHDK, CDR2 SYGVNS. The CDR3 consists of 15 residues. DNA for the CDR3: TGTGCCAGCAGTGATTCGGGCCGATCACTCTATGGCTACACCTTC. Translating gives CASSDSGRSLYGYTF.

The sample holds a few counts of this clone. The rearrangement uses TRBV15 and TRBJ1-2; possible D gene TRBD1, 5 bases. V was shortened by 3 bases and J by 4 bases, with 6 bases between the two germline ends. The germline V gene encodes CDR1 LNHNV and CDR2 YYDKDF (reference sequence). The CDR3 contains 12 residues. CDR3 coding DNA: TGTGCCACCAGCAGGGGGGGCTATGGCTACACCTTC. It encodes CATSRGGYGYTF.

This rearrangement joins TRBV19 to TRBJ1-6, with 8 nucleotides matching TRBD1. V lost 5 bases to trimming and J lost 10 bases; unmatched junction nucleotides: 10. This CDR3 has 15 amino acids. Per the germline V gene, CDR1 is LNHDA and CDR2 is SQIVND (reference sequence). The CDR3 nucleotides are TGTGCCAGTAGTCCGAGACAGGGGCGCTCGTCACCCCTCCACTTT. As protein: CASSPRQGRSSPLHF.

The chain has TRBV30 and TRBJ1-5, with D possibly TRBD1 on 6 matching bases. CDR1 is GTSNPN, CDR2 SVGIG, per germline (reference sequence). V was cut by 5 bases and J by 3 bases, with 17 bases left in between. The CDR3 covers 15 residues. CDR3 sequence: CAWARLDSPNQPQHF. The CDR3 DNA is TGTGCCTGGGCCAGACTGGACAGCCCCAATCAGCCCCAGCATTTT.

The genes are TRBV5-6 and TRBJ2-7; a possible D gene is TRBD2 (6 bases). V lost 4 bases to trimming and J lost 5 bases, with 13 bases between them. The CDR3 length is 13 residues. The germline V gene has CDR1 SGHDT and CDR2 YYEEEE. CDR3 sequence: CASSPGLPHEQYF. For the CDR3, the DNA is TGTGCCAGCAGCCCGGGACTCCCCCACGAGCAGTACTTC.